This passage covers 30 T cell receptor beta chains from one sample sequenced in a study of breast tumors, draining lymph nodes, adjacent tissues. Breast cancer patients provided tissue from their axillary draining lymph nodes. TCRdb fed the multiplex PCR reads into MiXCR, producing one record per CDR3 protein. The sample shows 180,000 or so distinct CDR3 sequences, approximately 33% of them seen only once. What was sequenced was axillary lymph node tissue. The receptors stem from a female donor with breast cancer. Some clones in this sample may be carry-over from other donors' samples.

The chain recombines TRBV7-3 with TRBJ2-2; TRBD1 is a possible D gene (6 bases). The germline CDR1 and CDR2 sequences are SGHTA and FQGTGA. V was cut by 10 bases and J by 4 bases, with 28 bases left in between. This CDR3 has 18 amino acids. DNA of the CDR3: TGTGCCACCCTAGAAAGTGGGACACCGGGGTTTGGCACCGGGGAGCTGTTTTTT. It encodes CATLESGTPGFGTGELFF.

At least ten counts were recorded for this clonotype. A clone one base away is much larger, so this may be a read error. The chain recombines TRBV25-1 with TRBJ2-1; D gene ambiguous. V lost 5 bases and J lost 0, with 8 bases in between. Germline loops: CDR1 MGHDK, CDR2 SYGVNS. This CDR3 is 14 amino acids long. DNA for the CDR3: TGTGCCAGCAGTCAGGTGGGCTCCTACAATGAGCAGTTCTTC. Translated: CASSQVGSYNEQFF.

The CDR3 region is CASNPAGVIHEQYF. The CDR3 nucleotides read TGTGCCAGCAACCCAGCGGGAGTCATCCACGAGCAGTACTTC. The rearrangement uses TRBV27 and TRBJ2-7; TRBD2 aligns across 8 bases. Germline V CDR1 and CDR2: MNHEY, SMNVEV (reference sequence). The ends lost 7 bases at V and 5 bases at J; junction bases unmatched: 10. The length of the CDR3 is 14 residues.

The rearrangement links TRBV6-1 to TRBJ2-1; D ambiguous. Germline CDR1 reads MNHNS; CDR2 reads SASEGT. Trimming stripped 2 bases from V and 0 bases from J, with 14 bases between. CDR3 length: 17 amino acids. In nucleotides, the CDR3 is TGTGCCAGCAGTGAAAGTGCGTCGAACCCCTCCTACAATGAGCAGTTCTTC. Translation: CASSESASNPSYNEQFF.

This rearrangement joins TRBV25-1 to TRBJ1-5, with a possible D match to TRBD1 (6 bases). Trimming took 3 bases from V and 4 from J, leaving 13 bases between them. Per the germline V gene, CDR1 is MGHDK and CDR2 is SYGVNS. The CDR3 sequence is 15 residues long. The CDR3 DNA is TGTGCCAGCAGTGACAGGGGAAGTGGAAATCAGCCCCAGCATTTT. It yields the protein CASSDRGSGNQPQHF.

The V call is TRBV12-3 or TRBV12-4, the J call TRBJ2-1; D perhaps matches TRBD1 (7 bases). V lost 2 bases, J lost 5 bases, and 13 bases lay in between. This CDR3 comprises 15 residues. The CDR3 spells CASSLRGTANNEQFF. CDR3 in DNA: TGTGCCAGCAGTTTACGGGGGACAGCTAACAATGAGCAGTTCTTC.

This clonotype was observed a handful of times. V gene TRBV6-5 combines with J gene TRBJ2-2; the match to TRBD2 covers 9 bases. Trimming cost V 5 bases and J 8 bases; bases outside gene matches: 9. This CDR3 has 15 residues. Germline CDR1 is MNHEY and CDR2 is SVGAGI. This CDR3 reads CASSHFGGGAGELFF. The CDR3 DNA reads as TGTGCCAGCAGTCACTTCGGCGGGGGGGCTGGGGAGCTGTTTTTT.

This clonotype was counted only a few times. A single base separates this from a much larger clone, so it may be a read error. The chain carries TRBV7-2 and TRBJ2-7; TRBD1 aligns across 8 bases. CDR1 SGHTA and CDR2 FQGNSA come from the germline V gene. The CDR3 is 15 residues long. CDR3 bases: TGTGCCAGCAGCCTAAGGGGACAGGTCGCCTACGAGCAGCACTTC. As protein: CASSLRGQVAYEQHF.

The CDR3 nucleotides are TGCAGTGCTAGAGGGGAGCGGGCAGGTTATAATTCACCCCTCCACTTT. Residues: CSARGERAGYNSPLHF. V usage is TRBV20-1 and J usage is TRBJ1-6; no clear D gene. Trimming removed 1 base from V and 4 bases from J, with 14 bases in between. The CDR3 spans 16 residues. CDR1 and CDR2 (germline): DFQATT, SNEGSKA (reference sequence).

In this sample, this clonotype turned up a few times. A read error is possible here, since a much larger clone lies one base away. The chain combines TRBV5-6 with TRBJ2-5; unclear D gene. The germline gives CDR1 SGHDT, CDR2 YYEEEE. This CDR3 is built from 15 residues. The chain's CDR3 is CASSTRTAYEETQYF. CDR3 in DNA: TGCGCCAGCAGCACAAGAACAGCGTACGAAGAGACCCAGTACTTC. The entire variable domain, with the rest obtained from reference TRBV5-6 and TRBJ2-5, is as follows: DAGVTQSPTHLIKTRGQQVTLRCSPKSGHDTVSWYQQALGQGPQFIFQYYEEEERQRGNFPDRFSGHQFPNYSSELNVNALLLGDSALYLCASSTRTAYEETQYFGPGTRLLVL.

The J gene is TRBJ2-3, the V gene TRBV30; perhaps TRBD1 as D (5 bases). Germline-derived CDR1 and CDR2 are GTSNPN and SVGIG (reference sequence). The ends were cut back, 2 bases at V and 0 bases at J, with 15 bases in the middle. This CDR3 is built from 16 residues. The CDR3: CAWSPRGLGSTDTQYF. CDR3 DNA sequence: TGTGCCTGGAGTCCAAGGGGTTTGGGGAGCACAGATACGCAGTATTTT.

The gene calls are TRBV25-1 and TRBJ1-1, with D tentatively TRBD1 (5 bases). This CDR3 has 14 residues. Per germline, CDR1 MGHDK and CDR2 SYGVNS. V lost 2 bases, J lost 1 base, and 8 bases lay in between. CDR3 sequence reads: CASSEVDKNTEAFF. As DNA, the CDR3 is TGTGCCAGCAGTGAAGTGGACAAGAACACTGAAGCTTTCTTT. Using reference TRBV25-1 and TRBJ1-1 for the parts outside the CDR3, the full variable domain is EADIYQTPRYLVIGTGKKITLECSQTMGHDKMYWYQQDPGMELHLIHYSYGVNSTEKGDLSSESTVSRIRTEHFPLTLESARPSHTSQYLCASSEVDKNTEAFFGQGTRLTVV.

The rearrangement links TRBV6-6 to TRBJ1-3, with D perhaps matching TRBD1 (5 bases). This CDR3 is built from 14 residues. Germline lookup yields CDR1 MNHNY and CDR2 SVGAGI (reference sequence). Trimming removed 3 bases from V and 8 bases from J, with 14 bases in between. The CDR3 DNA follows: TGTGCCAGCAGTTATGGTGGCAGGGCAGACACCATATATTTT. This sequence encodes CASSYGGRADTIYF.

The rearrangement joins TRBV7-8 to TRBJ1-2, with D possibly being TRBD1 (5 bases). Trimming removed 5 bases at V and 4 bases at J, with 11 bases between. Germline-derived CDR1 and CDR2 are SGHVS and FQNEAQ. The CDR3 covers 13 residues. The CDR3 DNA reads TGTGCCAGCAGCCAAAGGGACCGCTATGGCTACACCTTC. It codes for CASSQRDRYGYTF.

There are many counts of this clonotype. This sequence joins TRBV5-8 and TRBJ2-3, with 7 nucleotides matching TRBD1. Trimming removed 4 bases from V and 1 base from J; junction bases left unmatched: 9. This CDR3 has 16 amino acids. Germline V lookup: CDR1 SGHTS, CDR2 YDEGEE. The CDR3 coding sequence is TGTGCCAGCAGCGATCCTGGACAGGCCCGCACAGATACGCAGTATTTT. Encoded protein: CASSDPGQARTDTQYF.

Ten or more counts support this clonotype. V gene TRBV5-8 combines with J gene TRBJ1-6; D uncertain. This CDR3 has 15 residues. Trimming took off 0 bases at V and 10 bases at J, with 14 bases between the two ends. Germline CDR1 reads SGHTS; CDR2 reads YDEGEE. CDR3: CASSLAGQLSSPLHF. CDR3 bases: TGTGCCAGCAGCTTGGCCGGTCAGCTATCCTCACCCCTCCACTTT.

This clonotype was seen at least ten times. The CDR3 DNA sequence: TGCGCCAGCAGCAGGGACAGAACTAGATACAATGAGCAGTTCTTC. Translated: CASSRDRTRYNEQFF. V usage is TRBV4-3 and J usage is TRBJ2-1; TRBD1 matches at 7 bases. The CDR3 has 15 amino acids. The V segment lost 5 bases and the J segment 4 bases; nucleotides outside the gene matches: 8. Germline CDR1 and CDR2: LGHNA and YSLEER.

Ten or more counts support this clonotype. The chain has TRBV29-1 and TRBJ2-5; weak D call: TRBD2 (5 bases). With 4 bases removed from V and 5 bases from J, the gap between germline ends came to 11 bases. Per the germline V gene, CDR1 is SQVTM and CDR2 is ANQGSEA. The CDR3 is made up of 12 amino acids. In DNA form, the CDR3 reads TGCAGCGTTGTTCTTGGCGGGGAGACCCAGTACTTC. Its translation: CSVVLGGETQYF. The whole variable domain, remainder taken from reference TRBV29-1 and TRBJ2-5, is SAVISQKPSRDICQRGTSLTIQCQVDSQVTMMFWYRQQPGQSLTLIATANQGSEATYESGFVIDKFPISRPNLTFSTLTVSNMSPEDSSIYLCSVVLGGETQYFGPGTRLLVL.

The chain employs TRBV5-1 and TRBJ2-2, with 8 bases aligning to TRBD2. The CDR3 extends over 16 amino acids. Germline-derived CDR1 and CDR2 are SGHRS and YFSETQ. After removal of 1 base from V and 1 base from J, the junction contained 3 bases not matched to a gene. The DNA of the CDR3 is TGCGCCAGCAGCTTGACACTAGCGGTGAACACCGGGGAGCTGTTTTTT. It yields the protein CASSLTLAVNTGELFF.

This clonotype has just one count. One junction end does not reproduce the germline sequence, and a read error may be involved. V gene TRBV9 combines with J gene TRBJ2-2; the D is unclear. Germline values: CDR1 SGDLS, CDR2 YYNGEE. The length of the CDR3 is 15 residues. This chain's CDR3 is CASSSRSPNSGELFF. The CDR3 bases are TGTGCCAGCAGCTCCCGCAGCCCGAACTCCGGGGAGCTGTTTTTT.

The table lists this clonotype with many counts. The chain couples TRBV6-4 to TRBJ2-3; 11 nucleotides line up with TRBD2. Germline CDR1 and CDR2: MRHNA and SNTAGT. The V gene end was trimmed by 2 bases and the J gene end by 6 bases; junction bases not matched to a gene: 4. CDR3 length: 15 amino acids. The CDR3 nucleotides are TGTGCCAGCAGTGACGGGACTAGCGGAACCGATACGCAGTATTTT. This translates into CASSDGTSGTDTQYF.

The CDR3 coding sequence is TGTGCCAGCAGTGAAGCGGGTCAGCCCCAGCATTTT. As protein: CASSEAGQPQHF. The V call is TRBV2, the J call TRBJ1-5; D gene unclear. The ends were cut back, 0 bases at V and 6 bases at J, with 3 bases in the middle. This CDR3 is built from 12 residues. Per germline, CDR1 SNHLY and CDR2 FYNNEI. The full variable domain, completed using reference TRBV2 and TRBJ1-5, is EPEVTQTPSHQVTQMGQEVILRCVPISNHLYFYWYRQILGQKVEFLVSFYNNEISEKSEIFDDQFSVERPDGSNFTLKIRSTKLEDSAMYFCASSEAGQPQHFGDGTRLSIL.

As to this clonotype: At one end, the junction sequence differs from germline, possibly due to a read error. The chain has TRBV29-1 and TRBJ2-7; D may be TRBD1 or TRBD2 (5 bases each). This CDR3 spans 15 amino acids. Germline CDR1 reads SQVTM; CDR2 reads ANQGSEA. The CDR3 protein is CSVGLPRGVTYEQYF. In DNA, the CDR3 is TGCAGCGTTGGACTCCCCCGGGGCGTAACCTATGAGCAGTACTTC.

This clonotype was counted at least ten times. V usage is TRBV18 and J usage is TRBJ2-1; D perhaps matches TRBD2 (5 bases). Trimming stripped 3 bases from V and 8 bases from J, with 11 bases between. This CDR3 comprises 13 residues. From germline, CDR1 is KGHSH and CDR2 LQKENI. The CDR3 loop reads CASSPPGLDEQFF. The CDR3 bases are TGTGCCAGCTCACCCCCCGGACTCGATGAGCAGTTCTTC.

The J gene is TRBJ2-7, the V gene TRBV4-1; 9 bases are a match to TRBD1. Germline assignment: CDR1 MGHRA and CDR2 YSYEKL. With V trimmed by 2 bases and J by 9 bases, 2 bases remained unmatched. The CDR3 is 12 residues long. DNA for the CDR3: TGCGCCAGCAGCCAACAACAGGGGGCGCAGTACTTC. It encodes CASSQQQGAQYF.

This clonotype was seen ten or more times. The CDR3 nucleotides are TGTGCCAGCAGTGACTATATCGGTCAGCCCCAGCATTTT. Residues: CASSDYIGQPQHF. The V and J genes are TRBV6-4 and TRBJ1-5; unclear D gene. CDR1 is MRHNA and CDR2 is SNTAGT in the germline V gene. V lost 1 base and J 6 bases, leaving 7 bases between the germline ends. The CDR3 sequence is 13 residues long.

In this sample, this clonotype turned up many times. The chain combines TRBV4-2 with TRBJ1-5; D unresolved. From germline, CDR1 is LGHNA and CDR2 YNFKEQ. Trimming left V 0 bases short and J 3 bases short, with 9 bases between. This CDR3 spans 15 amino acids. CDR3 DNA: TGTGCCAGCAGCCAAGATCGGCAGGCCAATCAGCCCCAGCATTTT. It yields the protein CASSQDRQANQPQHF.

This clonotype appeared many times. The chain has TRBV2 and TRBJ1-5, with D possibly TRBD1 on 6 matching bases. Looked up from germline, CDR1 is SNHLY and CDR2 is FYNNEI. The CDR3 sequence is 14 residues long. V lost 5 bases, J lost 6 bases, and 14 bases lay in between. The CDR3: CASSTGTFSQPQHF. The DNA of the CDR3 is TGTGCCAGCAGTACAGGGACTTTTTCTCAGCCCCAGCATTTT. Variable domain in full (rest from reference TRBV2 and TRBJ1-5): EPEVTQTPSHQVTQMGQEVILRCVPISNHLYFYWYRQILGQKVEFLVSFYNNEISEKSEIFDDQFSVERPDGSNFTLKIRSTKLEDSAMYFCASSTGTFSQPQHFGDGTRLSIL.

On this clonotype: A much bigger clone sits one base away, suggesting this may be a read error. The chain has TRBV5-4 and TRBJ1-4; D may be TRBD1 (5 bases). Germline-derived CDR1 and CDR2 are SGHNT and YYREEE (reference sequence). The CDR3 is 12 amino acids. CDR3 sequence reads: CVSSLWGEKLFF. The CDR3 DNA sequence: TGTGTCAGCAGCTTGTGGGGGGAAAAACTGTTTTTT. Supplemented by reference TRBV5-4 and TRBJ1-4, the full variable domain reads ETGVTQSPTHLIKTRGQQVTLRCSSQSGHNTVSWYQQALGQGPQFIFQYYREEENGRGNFPPRFSGLQFPNYSSELNVNALELDDSALYLCVSSLWGEKLFFGSGTQLSVL.

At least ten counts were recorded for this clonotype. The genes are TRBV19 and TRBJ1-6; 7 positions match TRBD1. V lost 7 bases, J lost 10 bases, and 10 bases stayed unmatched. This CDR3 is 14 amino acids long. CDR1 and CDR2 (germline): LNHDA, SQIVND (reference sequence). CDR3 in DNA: TGTGCCAGTACCCTTACAGGGGTGGAATCACCCCTCCACTTT. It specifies CASTLTGVESPLHF.